This entry features one T cell receptor (beta chain) sequence. What it binds is unknown. The CDR3 loop spans 12 amino acids. The germline CDR1 and CDR2 sequences are SGHDT and YYEEEE. Trimming stripped 0 bases from V and 9 bases from J, with 8 bases between. The record originates from a study of beta chain features in type 1 diabetes. Regarding the study as a whole: For patients, the naive, central memory and Treg TCRB repertoires appeared more alike than for healthy donors. Among all four CD4+ subsets, Type 1 diabetes patients had TCRB CDR3s that were moderately but significantly shorter.

Expressed TCRB transcripts were sequenced after all isolated RNA was converted to cDNA. Sequenced by immunoSEQ multiplex PCR; TCRdb stores in-frame clones only, minus some. The repertoire includes more than 300,000 clones, around 12% of them detected once, and 0.017% sits in the top ten. The sample consisted of naive CD4+ T cells from blood. V and J are TRBV5-6 and TRBJ2-3; D uncertain. The TCR was taken from a man between 18 and 35 years old in good health. The CDR3, as DNA: TGTGCCAGCAGCTTGGAGCAGGCAACGCAGTATTTT. Translated: CASSLEQATQYF.